Below are 12 T cell receptor beta chains sequenced from a single sample in a study of shared clonotypes between healthy human individuals. Sequencing used immunoSEQ multiplex PCR; TCRdb keeps in-frame clones, though not all of them. The sample comprises around 2.5 million clones, roughly 93% of which are singletons, and about 0.38% rests with the top ten. The sequenced material came from naive CD4+ T cells from PBMCs. Subset in this sample: CD45RA+ positively selected. These TCRs come from a man younger than 35 in good health. Some clones in this sample may be carry-over from other donors' samples.

The rearrangement links TRBV7-9 to TRBJ2-7, with 9 bases matching TRBD2. The CDR3 totals 15 residues. V lost 2 bases to trimming and J lost 4 bases; unmatched junction nucleotides: 6. Germline values: CDR1 SEHNR, CDR2 FQNEAQ (reference sequence). Written as DNA, the CDR3 is TGTGCCAGCAGCTTACTGCGGGAGGGTCTGTACGAGCAGTACTTC. Translated: CASSLLREGLYEQYF.

This chain uses TRBV6-5 with TRBJ1-5; D possibly corresponds to TRBD1 (6 bases). CDR3 length: 14 amino acids. V shed 6 bases and J shed 4 bases, with 13 bases lying between them. Per germline, CDR1 MNHEY and CDR2 SVGAGI. The CDR3 protein is CASRAQGRNQPQHF. For the CDR3, the DNA is TGTGCCAGCAGGGCACAGGGTAGGAATCAGCCCCAGCATTTT.

The rearrangement links TRBV28 to TRBJ2-7, with 7 bases identical to TRBD1. The junction had 8 bases not matched to a gene; V was cut back by 10 bases and J by 5 bases. This CDR3 has 12 residues. From germline, CDR1 is MDHEN and CDR2 SYDVKM. For the CDR3, the DNA is TGTGCCACGCGACAGGGTCGACACGAGCAGTACTTC. Its translation: CATRQGRHEQYF.

The chain is built from TRBV30 and TRBJ1-5; D not certain. There are 15 residues in the CDR3. Trimming took 3 bases from V and 5 from J, leaving 17 bases between them. Germline CDR1 and CDR2: GTSNPN and SVGIG (reference sequence). The CDR3 DNA sequence: TGTGCCTGGAGCCCTGGACTCACCCAGGATCAGCCCCAGCATTTT. Translating gives CAWSPGLTQDQPQHF.

Worth noting for this clone: One end of the junction does not line up with germline, which may come from a read error. This chain links TRBV7-9 with TRBJ2-7, with D possibly matching TRBD1 (6 bases). In germline, CDR1 is SEHNR, CDR2 FQNEAQ (reference sequence). The CDR3 contains 11 residues. CDR3 protein: CASSLRDTESF. The CDR3 DNA follows: TGTGCCAGCAGCTTACGGGACACCGAGTCATTC.

This clone was found a few times. V usage is TRBV28 and J usage is TRBJ1-1; D unresolved. The V gene lost 5 bases and the J gene lost 5 bases, with 6 bases spanning the gap. Germline V gene lookup returns CDR1 MDHEN and CDR2 SYDVKM. CDR3 length equals 11 residues. In nucleotides, the CDR3 is TGTGCCAGCAGTACCTGGACTGAAGCTTTCTTT. Amino acids: CASSTWTEAFF.

This chain connects TRBV9 to TRBJ2-7; TRBD1 is a possible D gene (6 bases). The CDR3 spans 13 residues. Germline values: CDR1 SGDLS, CDR2 YYNGEE. The V end lost 2 bases, the J end lost 6 bases, and 12 bases lay between the germline ends. The CDR3 region is CASSVAQGSEQYF. The CDR3 DNA sequence: TGTGCCAGCAGCGTCGCACAGGGCTCCGAGCAGTACTTC.

The V call is TRBV11-2, the J call TRBJ1-1; D is uncertain. Trimming removed 5 bases from V and 1 base from J, with 14 bases in between. The CDR3 totals 15 residues. From germline, CDR1 is SGHAT and CDR2 FQNNGV. CDR3 protein: CASSRHGWGNTEAFF. The CDR3 nucleotides read TGTGCCAGCAGCCGACATGGGTGGGGGAACACTGAAGCTTTCTTT. Together with reference TRBV11-2 and TRBJ1-1, the CDR3 gives the full variable domain: EAGVAQSPRYKIIEKRQSVAFWCNPISGHATLYWYQQILGQGPKLLIQFQNNGVVDDSQLPKDRFSAERLKGVDSTLKIQPAKLEDSAVYLCASSRHGWGNTEAFFGQGTRLTVV.

The chain's CDR3 is CATKDDRGAIREQYF. CDR3 nucleotide sequence: TGCGCCACCAAGGACGACAGGGGGGCAATTCGGGAGCAGTACTTC. The chain is built from TRBV10-2 and TRBJ2-7, with 9 nucleotides matching TRBD1. Germline V gene lookup returns CDR1 WSHSY and CDR2 SAAADI. The CDR3 is 15 amino acids. Losses at the gene ends were 10 bases for V and 7 bases for J; bases not matched to a gene: 17.

This chain uses TRBV6-1 with TRBJ1-4; D gene uncertain. The germline V gene has CDR1 MNHNS and CDR2 SASEGT. Trimming cost V 2 bases and J 11 bases, with 9 bases left between them. This CDR3 has 12 residues. Here the CDR3 reads CASSEYPTKLFF. The CDR3 coding sequence is TGTGCCAGCAGTGAATATCCCACTAAACTGTTTTTT.

CDR3 region: CASRRSGEQPQHF. The CDR3 region has the DNA TGTGCCAGCCGGAGGAGTGGGGAGCAGCCCCAGCATTTT. V is TRBV19 and J is TRBJ1-5; no clear D gene. The CDR3 is made up of 13 amino acids. Germline values: CDR1 LNHDA, CDR2 SQIVND (reference sequence). The V end was cut by 9 bases, the J end by 7 bases, with 16 bases between.

This CDR3 is CASSQDTAGYGYTF. The CDR3 nucleotides are TGTGCCAGCAGCCAAGACACGGCCGGCTATGGCTACACCTTC. The chain is built from TRBV14 and TRBJ1-2; D uncertain. CDR1 SGHDN and CDR2 FVKESK come from the germline V gene. This CDR3 contains 14 residues. V lost 0 bases and J 4 bases, leaving 9 bases between the germline ends.